The 29 T cell receptor beta chains below all came from one sample that was sequenced in a study of blood T cell repertoires in COVID-19. Sequencing was performed with immunoSEQ multiplex PCR; in TCRdb, only in-frame clones are kept and a portion is missing. The sample gives about 250,000 clones, 86% of which show up once; around 1.7% is in the top ten. The sample taken for sequencing was PBMCs or T cells enriched from blood (not recorded which). The receptors stem from a man aged 35-49 years who had recovered from COVID-19.

This chain joins TRBV4-2 and TRBJ2-3, with D unresolved. The CDR3 extends over 15 amino acids. The V gene lost 0 bases and the J gene lost 6 bases, with 13 bases spanning the gap. The V gene's germline CDR1 is LGHNA and CDR2 YNFKEQ. The CDR3 reads CASSQDDSTRDTQYF. The CDR3 DNA reads as TGTGCCAGCAGCCAAGACGATTCAACCCGGGATACGCAGTATTTT.

The chain recombines TRBV19 with TRBJ2-1; the match to TRBD2 covers 8 bases. The germline V gene encodes CDR1 LNHDA and CDR2 SQIVND (reference sequence). J lost 7 bases, V lost 5 bases, and 4 bases had no gene match. This CDR3 comprises 13 residues. CDR3 residues: CASSLGTSNEQFF. As DNA, the CDR3 is TGTGCCAGTAGTTTGGGGACTAGTAATGAGCAGTTCTTC.

The rearrangement joins TRBV18 to TRBJ2-3, with TRBD2 matching over 10 bases. V shed 3 bases and J 4 bases; nucleotides not matched to a gene: 4. CDR1 and CDR2 (germline): KGHSH, LQKENI. The CDR3 sequence is 15 residues long. The CDR3 loop reads CASSPLGTSADTQYF. The DNA for the CDR3 is TGTGCCAGCTCACCGCTGGGGACTAGCGCAGATACGCAGTATTTT.

The chain couples TRBV3-1 (or the pseudogene TRBV3-2) to TRBJ2-7; TRBD2 matches at 10 bases. The CDR3 spans 15 residues. The V gene's germline CDR1 is LGHDT and CDR2 YNNKEL (reference sequence). Trimming removed 4 bases from V and 4 bases from J; junction bases left unmatched: 7. CDR3 region: CASSLAGTSEYEQYF. The CDR3 DNA is TGTGCCAGCAGCCTTGCCGGGACTAGCGAGTACGAGCAGTACTTC.

The gene calls are TRBV27 and TRBJ1-2, with a weak D call TRBD1 (6 bases). The germline CDR1 and CDR2 sequences are MNHEY and SMNVEV (reference sequence). The ends were cut back, 5 bases at V and 5 bases at J, with 18 bases in the middle. The CDR3 sequence is 15 residues long. CDR3 protein: CASSPTGTRFYGYTF. The DNA of the CDR3 is TGTGCCAGCAGTCCCACAGGGACACGGTTTTATGGCTACACCTTC.

This rearrangement joins TRBV28 to TRBJ2-1; D is perhaps TRBD1 (6 bases). The CDR3 has 15 residues. Trimming took off 2 bases at V and 5 bases at J, with 13 bases between the two ends. The germline V gene has CDR1 MDHEN and CDR2 SYDVKM. CDR3 protein: CASSLTDRSHNEQFF. The CDR3 DNA is TGTGCCAGCAGTTTAACGGACAGAAGTCACAATGAGCAGTTCTTC.

The chain links TRBV18 to TRBJ1-4, with 7 bases fitting TRBD1. After removal of 6 bases from V and 2 bases from J, the junction contained 12 bases not matched to a gene. Germline values: CDR1 KGHSH, CDR2 LQKENI. The CDR3 totals 17 residues. The CDR3 nucleotides read TGTGCCAGCTCCCCCACAGGGGTGGGGGAGACTAATGAAAAACTGTTTTTT. Amino acid sequence: CASSPTGVGETNEKLFF.

The gene calls are TRBV5-1 and TRBJ2-5, with 10 bases identical to TRBD2. Germline V gene sequence: CDR1 SGHRS, CDR2 YFSETQ. Germline trimming cut 6 bases from V and 3 bases from J; bases unmatched to any gene: 8. The CDR3 length is 15 residues. The CDR3, as DNA: TGCGCCAGCACCGTTCTAGCGGGAGAAGAAGAGACCCAGTACTTC. Protein product: CASTVLAGEEETQYF.

This sequence joins TRBV27 and TRBJ2-3, with a weak D call TRBD1 (5 bases). Germline loops: CDR1 MNHEY, CDR2 SMNVEV (reference sequence). There are 14 residues in the CDR3. The V gene lost 5 bases and the J gene lost 1 base, with 10 bases spanning the gap. The CDR3 coding sequence is TGTGCCAGCAGTACCTTACAGGGCACAGATACGCAGTATTTT. Translated: CASSTLQGTDTQYF.

The chain combines TRBV7-2 with TRBJ2-1; 10 bases agree with TRBD2. V trimming: 3 bases; J trimming: 5 bases; junction bases outside the gene matches: 7. CDR1 and CDR2 (germline): SGHTA, FQGNSA. The CDR3 is made up of 16 amino acids. CDR3 sequence reads: CASSFSSGSIDNEQFF. CDR3 bases: TGTGCCAGCAGCTTCTCTAGCGGGAGTATCGACAATGAGCAGTTCTTC.

This clone was recorded only once. This chain links TRBV7-9 with TRBJ2-5; TRBD2 matches at 12 bases. The ends lost 5 bases at V and 6 bases at J; junction bases unmatched: 13. The CDR3 runs to 17 residues. Germline CDR1 and CDR2: SEHNR and FQNEAQ (reference sequence). CDR3 residues: CASSPQRLAGGGKTQYF. CDR3 nucleotides: TGTGCCAGCAGCCCGCAAAGGCTAGCGGGGGGGGGAAAGACCCAGTACTTC.

This clone showed up just once. CDR3 coding DNA: TGTGCCAGTAGTCCCCCGGGGAAGAGGGCAGATACGCAGTATTTT. Translating gives CASSPPGKRADTQYF. The gene calls are TRBV19 and TRBJ2-3, with a tentative D call TRBD2 (5 bases). The CDR3 length is 15 residues. Germline V gene data show CDR1 as LNHDA and CDR2 as SQIVND (reference sequence). V lost 5 bases and J 4 bases, leaving 16 bases between the germline ends.

This chain uses TRBV2 with TRBJ1-4, with 8 bases aligning to TRBD1. With 5 bases clipped from V and 8 bases from J, the junction kept 10 bases outside the gene matches. The CDR3 spans 15 residues. CDR1 is SNHLY and CDR2 is FYNNEI in the germline V gene. The CDR3 spells CASSKRTGPEEKLFF. The CDR3 region has the DNA TGTGCCAGCAGTAAACGGACAGGGCCTGAGGAAAAACTGTTTTTT.

The chain links TRBV6-2 or TRBV6-3 to TRBJ1-5, with unresolved D. CDR3 size: 15 residues. V was clipped by 2 bases and J by 2 bases, with 10 bases between them. Germline V gene sequence: CDR1 MNHEY, CDR2 SVGEGT. The CDR3 here is CASSYNGVGNQPQHF. The DNA of the CDR3 is TGTGCCAGCAGTTACAACGGGGTCGGCAATCAGCCCCAGCATTTT.

This chain connects TRBV5-1 to TRBJ1-6; D is uncertain. Between the trimmed V and J ends, which lost 5 bases and 2 bases, there was a span of 11 bases. The CDR3 has 15 residues. CDR1 SGHRS and CDR2 YFSETQ come from the germline V gene. This chain's CDR3 is CASRAGSAYNSPLHF. The DNA of the CDR3 is TGCGCCAGCAGGGCGGGCTCAGCCTATAATTCACCCCTCCACTTT.

The V call is TRBV7-2, the J call TRBJ2-2; 7 nucleotides agree with TRBD1. Germline assignment: CDR1 SGHTA and CDR2 FQGNSA. V was pared by 3 bases and J by 7 bases, with 5 bases of the junction left unmatched. The CDR3 has 14 residues. This CDR3 is CASSFQGDGGELFF. The CDR3 DNA follows: TGTGCCAGCAGCTTCCAGGGGGACGGCGGGGAGCTGTTTTTT.

This sequence joins TRBV2 and TRBJ1-4, with 7 bases identical to TRBD1. J lost 5 bases, V lost 5 bases, and 14 bases had no gene match. CDR3 length equals 17 residues. Germline V CDR1 and CDR2: SNHLY, FYNNEI. The CDR3 loop is CASSKPGQRTGNEKLFF. The CDR3 DNA sequence: TGTGCCAGCAGTAAACCGGGACAGAGAACGGGAAATGAAAAACTGTTTTTT.

The V and J genes are TRBV7-2 and TRBJ1-6; D unresolved. From germline, CDR1 is SGHTA and CDR2 FQGNSA. V lost 2 bases to trimming and J lost 1 base, with 9 bases between them. The CDR3 is made up of 16 amino acids. In nucleotides, the CDR3 is TGTGCCAGCAGCTTAAGAGGGAAGTCCTATAATTCACCCCTCCACTTT. Amino acid sequence: CASSLRGKSYNSPLHF.

This chain uses TRBV28 with TRBJ2-7; D might be TRBD1 (5 bases). Germline V gene lookup returns CDR1 MDHEN and CDR2 SYDVKM. The germline V and J ends were trimmed by 7 bases and 3 bases, with 16 bases remaining between them. The CDR3 sequence is 14 residues long. The CDR3 DNA reads TGTGCCAGCATGATGTCAGGGCAGGTCTACGAGCAGTACTTC. Its translation: CASMMSGQVYEQYF.

The genes are TRBV5-6 and TRBJ2-3; 11 nucleotides align to TRBD2. V lost 3 bases, J lost 6 bases, and 9 bases stayed unmatched. Germline V gives CDR1 SGHDT, CDR2 YYEEEE. This CDR3 is built from 16 residues. CDR3 residues: CASSYGLAGGVDTQYF. The CDR3 DNA sequence: TGTGCCAGCAGCTACGGGCTAGCGGGGGGTGTGGATACGCAGTATTTT.

V is TRBV27 and J is TRBJ1-4, with 7 bases that match TRBD1. Germline V gene lookup returns CDR1 MNHEY and CDR2 SMNVEV (reference sequence). The CDR3 has 14 amino acids. The J segment lost 4 bases and the V segment lost 6 bases, leaving 5 bases of the junction unmatched. CDR3 bases: TGTGCCAGCAGCGGGACAGCTCTTAATGAAAAACTGTTTTTT. Protein: CASSGTALNEKLFF.

This clone was found once. CDR3 loop: CASSPLRGANYGYTF. The CDR3 DNA is TGTGCCAGTAGTCCCCTACGGGGGGCTAACTATGGCTACACCTTC. The V gene is TRBV19, the J gene TRBJ1-2; TRBD1 is a possible D gene (5 bases). The CDR3 is 15 residues long. Germline loops: CDR1 LNHDA, CDR2 SQIVND (reference sequence). V gave up 5 bases and J gave up 0 bases, with 13 bases separating them. The full variable domain, with the rest looked up from reference TRBV19 and TRBJ1-2, is DGGITQSPKYLFRKEGQNVTLSCEQNLNHDAMYWYRQDPGQGLRLIYYSQIVNDFQKGDIAEGYSVSREKKESFPLTVTSAQKNPTAFYLCASSPLRGANYGYTFGSGTRLTVV.

The chain employs TRBV9 and TRBJ2-3; TRBD1 matches at 7 bases. J was trimmed by 5 bases and V by 0 bases; bases with no gene match: 3. The CDR3 runs to 14 residues. Germline V gene lookup returns CDR1 SGDLS and CDR2 YYNGEE. CDR3 bases: TGTGCCAGCAGCGTAGCCAGGGGGTTAGATACGCAGTATTTT. This gives the protein CASSVARGLDTQYF.

The rearrangement joins TRBV5-1 to TRBJ1-1, with 7 bases aligning to TRBD1. Germline V gene data show CDR1 as SGHRS and CDR2 as YFSETQ. J was trimmed by 1 base and V by 4 bases; bases with no gene match: 1. The CDR3 spans 13 residues. The CDR3 protein is CASSGDRNTEAFF. Written as DNA, the CDR3 is TGCGCCAGCAGCGGGGACAGGAACACTGAAGCTTTCTTT.

The V gene is TRBV21-1, the J gene TRBJ1-1. TRBV21-1 is a pseudogene locus. The CDR3 has 13 amino acids. The CDR3 DNA reads TGTGCCAGCAGCGAAGACGGGGAGGCTGAAGCTTTCTTT. Protein product: CASSEDGEAEAFF.

The DNA for the CDR3 is TGCGCCAGCAGTCAGAACGGTCGGACAGGGAGATCTAGCGGGGTTCCCTACGAGCAGTACTTC. Translating gives CASSQNGRTGRSSGVPYEQYF. This sequence joins TRBV23-1 and TRBJ2-7; tentative D call: TRBD2 (9 bases). TRBV23-1 is an open reading frame whose function is uncertain. The CDR3 contains 21 residues. Deletions cut 3 bases from V and 2 bases from J, with 32 bases between.

DNA of the CDR3: TGTGCCAGTAGTATTGAGGGGACAGGGCACAATGAGCAGTTCTTC. It yields the protein CASSIEGTGHNEQFF. This chain links TRBV19 with TRBJ2-1; 9 bases map to TRBD1. Germline values: CDR1 LNHDA, CDR2 SQIVND (reference sequence). The CDR3 is made up of 15 amino acids. After removal of 3 bases from V and 5 bases from J, the junction contained 5 bases not matched to a gene.

V and J are TRBV28 and TRBJ1-2; 11 nucleotides align to TRBD1. From germline, CDR1 is MDHEN and CDR2 SYDVKM. The CDR3 spans 14 residues. Losses at the gene ends were 4 bases for V and 4 bases for J; bases not matched to a gene: 2. CDR3 DNA sequence: TGTGCCAGCAGTTGGACAGGGGGCGGCTATGGCTACACCTTC. It encodes CASSWTGGGYGYTF.

In its sample, this clone was seen once. Here the CDR3 reads CASGRPIDTSSYNSPLHF. The CDR3 coding sequence is TGTGCCAGCGGCCGACCCATCGACACGAGCTCCTATAATTCACCCCTCCACTTT. The chain links TRBV3-1 (or the pseudogene TRBV3-2) to TRBJ1-6; D not resolved. V was shortened by 8 bases and J by 0 bases, with 20 bases between the two germline ends. Germline CDR1 LGHDT, CDR2 YNNKEL (reference sequence). The CDR3 is 18 amino acids.